This T cell receptor (beta chain) was retrieved from a study of T cells in tuberculosis. Study background: In South Africa, adults with active tuberculosis were compared with IGRA-negative and latently infected IGRA-positive adolescents.

Time point indicated: new active TB diagnosis, blood taken before or within 7 days of starting treatment. Active tuberculosis patients were new diagnoses, HIV-seronegative, South African, and aged 18 years or older. The CDR3 runs to 15 residues. TCRdb's table, derived via immunoSEQ multiplex PCR, lists solely in-frame clones and lacks some. The sample shows approximately 35,000 clones, 92% of them seen only once. The source was PBMCs, collected at tuberculosis diagnosis. The TCR was taken from an adult with tuberculosis. Some clones in this sample may be carry-over from other donors' samples. V gene TRBV21-1 combines with J gene TRBJ2-7; no check of the table's D call, TRBD1, against the DNA was made. TRBV21-1 is noted as a pseudogene. CDR3 in DNA: TGTGCCAGCAGCAAAGGGGACAGGGAATCCTACGAGCAGTACTTC. As protein: CASSKGDRESYEQYF.